This T cell receptor (beta chain) was observed in a study of blood T cell repertoires in COVID-19. The CDR3 loop spans 14 amino acids. Germline values: CDR1 MNHEY, CDR2 SVGAGI. The ends lost 1 base at V and 6 bases at J; junction bases unmatched: 4. Per the study methods: Scientists estimated how many nucleated cells there were by amplifying reference gene primers. Sequencing used immunoSEQ multiplex PCR; TCRdb keeps in-frame clones, though not all of them. V and J calls and clone size are copied from that table; D and trimming were computed from the DNA. The repertoire holds 200,000 to 300,000 clones, roughly 88% seen once, with around 25% in the top ten.

The chain has TRBV6-5 and TRBJ2-7; 9 bases are a match to TRBD2. The sequenced sample was peripheral blood. The receptor was derived from a man aged 40-50 years with acute or convalescent COVID-19. For the CDR3, the DNA is TGTGCCAGCAGTTACTGGCGGGAGGGCCGCGAGCAGTACTTC. Residues: CASSYWREGREQYF.